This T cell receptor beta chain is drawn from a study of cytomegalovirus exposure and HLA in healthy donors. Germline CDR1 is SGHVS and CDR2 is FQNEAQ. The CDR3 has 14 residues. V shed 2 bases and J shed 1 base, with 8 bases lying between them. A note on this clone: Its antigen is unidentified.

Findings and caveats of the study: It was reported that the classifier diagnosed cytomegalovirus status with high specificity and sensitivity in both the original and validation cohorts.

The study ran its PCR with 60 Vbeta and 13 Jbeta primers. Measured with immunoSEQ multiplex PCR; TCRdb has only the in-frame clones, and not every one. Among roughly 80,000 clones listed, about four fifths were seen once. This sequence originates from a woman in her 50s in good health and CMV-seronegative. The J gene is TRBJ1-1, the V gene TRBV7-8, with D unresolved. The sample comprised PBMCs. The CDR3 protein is CASSLLVGNTEAFF. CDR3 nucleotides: TGTGCCAGCAGCTTATTAGTCGGGAACACTGAAGCTTTCTTT.